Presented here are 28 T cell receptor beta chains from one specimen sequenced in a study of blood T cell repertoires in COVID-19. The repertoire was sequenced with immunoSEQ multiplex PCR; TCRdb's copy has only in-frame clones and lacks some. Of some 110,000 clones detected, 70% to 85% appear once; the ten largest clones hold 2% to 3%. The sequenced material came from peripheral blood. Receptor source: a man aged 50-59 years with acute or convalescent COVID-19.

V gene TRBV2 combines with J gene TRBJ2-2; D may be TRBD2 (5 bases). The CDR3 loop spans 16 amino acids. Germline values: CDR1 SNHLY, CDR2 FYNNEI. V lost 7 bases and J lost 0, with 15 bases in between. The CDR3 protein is CASKRGPNPNTGELFF. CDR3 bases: TGTGCCAGCAAGAGAGGGCCTAATCCGAACACCGGGGAGCTGTTTTTT.

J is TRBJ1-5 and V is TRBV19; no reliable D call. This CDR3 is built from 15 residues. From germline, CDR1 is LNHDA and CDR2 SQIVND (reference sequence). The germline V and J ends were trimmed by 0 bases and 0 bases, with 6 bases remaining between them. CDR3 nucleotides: TGTGCCAGTAGTATAGACACTTATAGCAATCAGCCCCAGCATTTT. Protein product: CASSIDTYSNQPQHF.

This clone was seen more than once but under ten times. The CDR3 region has the DNA TGTGCCAGCAGGATCACAGGGGATAGCAATCAGCCCCAGCATTTT. Translating gives CASRITGDSNQPQHF. The chain joins TRBV6-5 to TRBJ1-5; 7 positions match TRBD1. The CDR3 runs to 15 residues. CDR1 MNHEY and CDR2 SVGAGI come from the germline V gene. J lost 0 bases, V lost 6 bases, and 5 bases had no gene match.

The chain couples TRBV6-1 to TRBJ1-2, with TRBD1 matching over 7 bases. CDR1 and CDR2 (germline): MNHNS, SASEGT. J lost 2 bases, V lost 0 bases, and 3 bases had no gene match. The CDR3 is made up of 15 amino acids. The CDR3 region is CASSEAPGGNYGYTF. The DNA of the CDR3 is TGTGCCAGCAGTGAAGCGCCAGGGGGGAACTATGGCTACACCTTC.

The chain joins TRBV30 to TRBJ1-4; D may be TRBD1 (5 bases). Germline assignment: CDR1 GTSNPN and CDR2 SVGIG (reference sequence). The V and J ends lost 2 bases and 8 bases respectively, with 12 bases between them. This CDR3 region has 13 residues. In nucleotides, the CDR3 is TGTGCCTGGAGTTGGCGAAGGGGCGAAAAACTGTTTTTT. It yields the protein CAWSWRRGEKLFF. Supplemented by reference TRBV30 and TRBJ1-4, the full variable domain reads SQTIHQWPATLVQPVGSPLSLECTVEGTSNPNLYWYRQAAGRGLQLLFYSVGIGQISSEVPQNLSASRPQDRQFILSSKKLLLSDSGFYLCAWSWRRGEKLFFGSGTQLSVL.

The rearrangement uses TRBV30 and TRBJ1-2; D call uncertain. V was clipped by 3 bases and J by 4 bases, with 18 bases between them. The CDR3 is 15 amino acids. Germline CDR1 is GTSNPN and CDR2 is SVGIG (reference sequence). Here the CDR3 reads CAWSERLLHPYGYTF. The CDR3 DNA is TGTGCCTGGAGCGAACGACTCCTACACCCCTATGGCTACACCTTC.

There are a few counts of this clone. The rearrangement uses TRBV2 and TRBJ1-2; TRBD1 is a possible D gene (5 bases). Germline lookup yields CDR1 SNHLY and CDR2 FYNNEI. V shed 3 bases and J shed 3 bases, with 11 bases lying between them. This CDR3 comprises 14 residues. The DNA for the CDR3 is TGTGCCAGCAGTGACCGGGACTACGACTATGGCTACACCTTC. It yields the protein CASSDRDYDYGYTF. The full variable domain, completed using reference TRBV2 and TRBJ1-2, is EPEVTQTPSHQVTQMGQEVILRCVPISNHLYFYWYRQILGQKVEFLVSFYNNEISEKSEIFDDQFSVERPDGSNFTLKIRSTKLEDSAMYFCASSDRDYDYGYTFGSGTRLTVV.

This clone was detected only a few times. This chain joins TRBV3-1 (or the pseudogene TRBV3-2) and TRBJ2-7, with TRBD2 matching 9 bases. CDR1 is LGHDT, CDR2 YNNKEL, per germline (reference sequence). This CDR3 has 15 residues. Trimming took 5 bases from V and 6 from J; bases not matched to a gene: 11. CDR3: CASSISAGGSSEQYF. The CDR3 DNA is TGTGCCAGCAGCATTTCAGCGGGAGGCTCTAGCGAGCAGTACTTC.

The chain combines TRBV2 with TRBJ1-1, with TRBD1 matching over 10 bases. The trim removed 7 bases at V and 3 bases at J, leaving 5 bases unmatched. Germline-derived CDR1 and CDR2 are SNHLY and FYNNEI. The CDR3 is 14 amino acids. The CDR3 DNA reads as TGTGCCAGCAAATTAGGGACAGGGGACACTGAAGCTTTCTTT. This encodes CASKLGTGDTEAFF.

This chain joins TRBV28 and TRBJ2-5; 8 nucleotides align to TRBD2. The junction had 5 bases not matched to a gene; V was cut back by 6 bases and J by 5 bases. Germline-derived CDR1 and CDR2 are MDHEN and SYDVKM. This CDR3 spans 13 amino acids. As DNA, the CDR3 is TGTGCCAGCAGGAGCGGGGGTGGGGAGACCCAGTACTTC. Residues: CASRSGGGETQYF.

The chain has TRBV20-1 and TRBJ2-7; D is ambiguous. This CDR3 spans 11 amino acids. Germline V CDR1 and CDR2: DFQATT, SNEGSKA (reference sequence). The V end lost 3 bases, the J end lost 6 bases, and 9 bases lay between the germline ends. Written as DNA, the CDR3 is TGCAGTGCTAGGTCCGGGTTCGAGCAGTACTTC. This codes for CSARSGFEQYF.

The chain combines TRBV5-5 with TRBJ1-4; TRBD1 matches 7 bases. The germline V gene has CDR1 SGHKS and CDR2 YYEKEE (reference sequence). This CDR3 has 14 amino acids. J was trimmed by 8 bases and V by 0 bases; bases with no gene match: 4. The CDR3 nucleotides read TGTGCCAGCAGCTTGGTAGGGGGCGACGAAAAACTGTTTTTT. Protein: CASSLVGGDEKLFF.

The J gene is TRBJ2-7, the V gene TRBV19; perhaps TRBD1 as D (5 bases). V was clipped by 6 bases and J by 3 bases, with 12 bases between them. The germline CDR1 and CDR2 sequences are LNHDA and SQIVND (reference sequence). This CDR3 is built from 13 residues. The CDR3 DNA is TGTGCCAGTAGGGAAATAGGGGACTACGAGCAGTACTTC. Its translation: CASREIGDYEQYF. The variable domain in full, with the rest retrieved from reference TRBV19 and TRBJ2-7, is DGGITQSPKYLFRKEGQNVTLSCEQNLNHDAMYWYRQDPGQGLRLIYYSQIVNDFQKGDIAEGYSVSREKKESFPLTVTSAQKNPTAFYLCASREIGDYEQYFGPGTRLTVT.

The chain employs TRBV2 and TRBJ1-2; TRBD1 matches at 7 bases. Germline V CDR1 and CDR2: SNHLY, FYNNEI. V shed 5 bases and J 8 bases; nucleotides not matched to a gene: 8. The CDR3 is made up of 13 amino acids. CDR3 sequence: CASSPRDRSGYTF. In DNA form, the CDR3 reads TGTGCCAGCAGTCCACGGGACAGATCCGGCTACACCTTC. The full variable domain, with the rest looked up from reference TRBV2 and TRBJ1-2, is EPEVTQTPSHQVTQMGQEVILRCVPISNHLYFYWYRQILGQKVEFLVSFYNNEISEKSEIFDDQFSVERPDGSNFTLKIRSTKLEDSAMYFCASSPRDRSGYTFGSGTRLTVV.

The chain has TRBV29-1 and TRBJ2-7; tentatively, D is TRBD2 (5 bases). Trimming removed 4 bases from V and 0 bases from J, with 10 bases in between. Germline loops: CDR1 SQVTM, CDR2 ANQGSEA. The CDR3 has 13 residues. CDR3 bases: TGCAGCGTTGTTGGTGGGAGCTCCTACGAGCAGTACTTC. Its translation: CSVVGGSSYEQYF.

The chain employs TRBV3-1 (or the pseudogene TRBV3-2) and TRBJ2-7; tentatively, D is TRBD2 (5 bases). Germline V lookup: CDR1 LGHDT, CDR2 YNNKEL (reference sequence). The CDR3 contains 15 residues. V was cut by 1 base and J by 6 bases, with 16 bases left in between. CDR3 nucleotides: TGTGCCAGCAGCCAAGTTGGATGCCCGGACTGCGAGCAGTACTTC. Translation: CASSQVGCPDCEQYF.

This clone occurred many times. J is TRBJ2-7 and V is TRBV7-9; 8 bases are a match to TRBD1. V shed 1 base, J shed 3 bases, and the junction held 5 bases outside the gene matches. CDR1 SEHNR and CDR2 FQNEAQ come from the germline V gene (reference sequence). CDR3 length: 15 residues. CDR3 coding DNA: TGTGCCAGCAGCTTAGGGACAGGGAAGGGCTACGAGCAGTACTTC. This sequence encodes CASSLGTGKGYEQYF. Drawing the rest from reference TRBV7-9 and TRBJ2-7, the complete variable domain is DTGVSQNPRHKITKRGQNVTFRCDPISEHNRLYWYRQTLGQGPEFLTYFQNEAQLEKSRLLSDRFSAERPKGSFSTLEIQRTEQGDSAMYLCASSLGTGKGYEQYFGPGTRLTVT.

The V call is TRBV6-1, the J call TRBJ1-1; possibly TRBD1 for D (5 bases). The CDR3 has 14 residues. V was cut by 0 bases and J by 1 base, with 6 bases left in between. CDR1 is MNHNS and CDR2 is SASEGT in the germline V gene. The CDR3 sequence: CASSEAGANTEAFF. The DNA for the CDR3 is TGTGCCAGCAGTGAAGCTGGGGCGAACACTGAAGCTTTCTTT.

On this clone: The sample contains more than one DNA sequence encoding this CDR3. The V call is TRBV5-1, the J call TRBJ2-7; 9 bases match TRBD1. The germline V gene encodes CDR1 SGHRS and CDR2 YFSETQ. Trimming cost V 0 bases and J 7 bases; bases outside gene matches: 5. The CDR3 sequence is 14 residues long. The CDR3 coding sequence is TGCGCCAGCAGCTTGGCGTTAGGGACAGGGGAGCAGTACTTC. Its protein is CASSLALGTGEQYF.

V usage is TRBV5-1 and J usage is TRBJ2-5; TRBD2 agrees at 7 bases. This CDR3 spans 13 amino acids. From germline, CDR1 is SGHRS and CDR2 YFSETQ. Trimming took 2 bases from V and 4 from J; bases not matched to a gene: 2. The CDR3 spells CASSFGTTETQYF. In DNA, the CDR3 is TGCGCCAGCAGCTTCGGGACTACAGAGACCCAGTACTTC. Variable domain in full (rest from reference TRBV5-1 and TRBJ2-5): KAGVTQTPRYLIKTRGQQVTLSCSPISGHRSVSWYQQTPGQGLQFLFEYFSETQRNKGNFPGRFSGRQFSNSRSEMNVSTLELGDSALYLCASSFGTTETQYFGPGTRLLVL.

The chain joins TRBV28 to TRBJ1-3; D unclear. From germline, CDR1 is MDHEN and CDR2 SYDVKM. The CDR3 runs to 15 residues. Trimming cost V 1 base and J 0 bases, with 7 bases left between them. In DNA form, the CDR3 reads TGTGCCAGCAGTTTATTCCGGTCCTCTGGAAACACCATATATTTT. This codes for CASSLFRSSGNTIYF.

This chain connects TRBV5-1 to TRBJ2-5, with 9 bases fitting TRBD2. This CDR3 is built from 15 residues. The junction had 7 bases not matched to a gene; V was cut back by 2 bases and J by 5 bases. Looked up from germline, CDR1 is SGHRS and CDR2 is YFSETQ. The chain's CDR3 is CASSLGTSPSETQYF. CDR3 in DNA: TGCGCCAGCAGCTTAGGGACTAGCCCTTCTGAGACCCAGTACTTC.

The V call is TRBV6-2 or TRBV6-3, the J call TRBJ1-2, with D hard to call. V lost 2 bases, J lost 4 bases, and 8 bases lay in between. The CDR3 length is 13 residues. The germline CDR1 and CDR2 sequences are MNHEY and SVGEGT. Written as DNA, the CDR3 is TGTGCCAGCAGTTACGTGTCGGGCTATGGCTACACCTTC. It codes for CASSYVSGYGYTF.

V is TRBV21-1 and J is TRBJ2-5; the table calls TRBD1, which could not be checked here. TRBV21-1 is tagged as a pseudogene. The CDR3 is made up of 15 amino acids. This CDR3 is CASSKLPDRRETQYF. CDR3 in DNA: TGTGCCAGCAGCAAACTACCGGACAGGAGAGAGACCCAGTACTTC.

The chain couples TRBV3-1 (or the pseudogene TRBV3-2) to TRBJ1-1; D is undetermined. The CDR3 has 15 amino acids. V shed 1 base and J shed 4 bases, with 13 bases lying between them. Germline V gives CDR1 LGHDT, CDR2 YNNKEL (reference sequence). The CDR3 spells CASSQVPRVGTEAFF. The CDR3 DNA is TGTGCCAGCAGCCAAGTCCCTAGAGTTGGCACTGAAGCTTTCTTT.

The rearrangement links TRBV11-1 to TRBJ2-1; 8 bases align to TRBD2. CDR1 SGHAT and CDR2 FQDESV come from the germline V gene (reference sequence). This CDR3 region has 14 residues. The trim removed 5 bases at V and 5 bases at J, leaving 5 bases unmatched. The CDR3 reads CASSRSGNNNEQFF. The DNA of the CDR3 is TGTGCCAGCAGCCGTAGCGGGAATAACAATGAGCAGTTCTTC.

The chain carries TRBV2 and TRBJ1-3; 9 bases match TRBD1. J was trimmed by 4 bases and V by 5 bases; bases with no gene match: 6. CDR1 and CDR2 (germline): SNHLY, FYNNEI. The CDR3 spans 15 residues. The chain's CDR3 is CASSRDRASGNTIYF. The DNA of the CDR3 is TGTGCCAGCAGTAGGGACAGGGCTTCAGGAAACACCATATATTTT.

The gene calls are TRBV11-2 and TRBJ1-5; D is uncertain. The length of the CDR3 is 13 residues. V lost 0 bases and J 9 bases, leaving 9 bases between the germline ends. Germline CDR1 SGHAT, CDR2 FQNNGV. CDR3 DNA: TGTGCCAGCAGCTTAGAATCCTCAGGGCCCCAGCATTTT. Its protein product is CASSLESSGPQHF.